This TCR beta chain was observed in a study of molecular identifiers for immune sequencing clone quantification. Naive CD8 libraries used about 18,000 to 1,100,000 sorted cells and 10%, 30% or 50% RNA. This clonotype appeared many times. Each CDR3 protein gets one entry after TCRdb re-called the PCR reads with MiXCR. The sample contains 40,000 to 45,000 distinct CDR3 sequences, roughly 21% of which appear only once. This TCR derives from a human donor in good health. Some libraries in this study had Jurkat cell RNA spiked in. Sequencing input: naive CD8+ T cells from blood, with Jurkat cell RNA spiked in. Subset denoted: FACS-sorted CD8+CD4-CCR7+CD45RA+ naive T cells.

CDR3 DNA sequence: TGTGCCAGCAGTTACGGGGGGGGGGCCCCAGATGAGCAGTTCTTC. Its protein is CASSYGGGAPDEQFF. The rearrangement links TRBV6-5 to TRBJ2-1; tentative D call: TRBD2 (7 bases). CDR1 and CDR2 from the germline V gene are MNHEY and SVGAGI. V shed 2 bases and J shed 8 bases, with 16 bases lying between them. This CDR3 comprises 15 residues.